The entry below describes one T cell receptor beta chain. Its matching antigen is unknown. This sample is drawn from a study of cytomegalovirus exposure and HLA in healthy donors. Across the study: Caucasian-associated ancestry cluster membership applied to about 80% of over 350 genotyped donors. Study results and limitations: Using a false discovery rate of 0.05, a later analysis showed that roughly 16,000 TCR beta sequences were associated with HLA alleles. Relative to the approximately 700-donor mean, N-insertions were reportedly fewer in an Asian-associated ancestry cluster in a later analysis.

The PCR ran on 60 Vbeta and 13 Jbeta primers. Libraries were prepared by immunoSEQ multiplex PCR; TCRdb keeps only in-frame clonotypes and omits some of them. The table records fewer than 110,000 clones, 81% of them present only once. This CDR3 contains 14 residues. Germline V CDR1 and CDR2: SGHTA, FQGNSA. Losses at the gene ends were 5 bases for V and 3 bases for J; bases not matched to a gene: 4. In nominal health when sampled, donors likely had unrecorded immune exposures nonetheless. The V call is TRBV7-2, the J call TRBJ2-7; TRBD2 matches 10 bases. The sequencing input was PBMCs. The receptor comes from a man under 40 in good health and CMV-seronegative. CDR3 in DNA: TGTGCCAGCAGCCGGGGACTAGCGAGCTACGAGCAGTACTTC. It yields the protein CASSRGLASYEQYF.